The 6 T cell receptor beta chains below were found in one sample sequenced in a study of graft-versus-host responses after intestinal transplantation. TCRdb's table, derived via immunoSEQ multiplex PCR, lists solely in-frame clones and lacks some. The profile shows approximately 89,000 clones, approximately 90% of them singletons. The specimen was PBMCs, collected 453 days after intestinal transplant. Every receptor here comes from a human patient who received an intestinal transplant, so some T cells may come from the graft donor.

This CDR3 reads CASSERGDSNQPQHF. The CDR3 DNA reads as TGTGCCAGCAGTGAAAGGGGGGATAGCAATCAGCCCCAGCATTTT. The chain combines TRBV2 with TRBJ1-5, with a tentative D call TRBD1 (6 bases). This CDR3 is built from 15 residues. Germline values: CDR1 SNHLY, CDR2 FYNNEI. V dropped 2 bases and J dropped 0 bases, with 8 bases sitting between them.

The chain carries TRBV27 and TRBJ2-1, with D unresolved. This CDR3 is 14 amino acids long. Germline V CDR1 and CDR2: MNHEY, SMNVEV (reference sequence). Trimming removed 0 bases at V and 0 bases at J, with 3 bases between. As DNA, the CDR3 is TGTGCCAGCAGTTTATCGGGCTCCTACAATGAGCAGTTCTTC. Its translation: CASSLSGSYNEQFF.

This clone was recorded only once. The chain joins TRBV18 to TRBJ2-7; 10 bases line up with TRBD1. This CDR3 comprises 14 residues. After removal of 3 bases from V and 2 bases from J, the junction contained 1 base not matched to a gene. Germline CDR1 KGHSH, CDR2 LQKENI. For the CDR3, the DNA is TGTGCCAGCTCACCCGGGACAGGGGCCTACGAGCAGTACTTC. The encoded protein is CASSPGTGAYEQYF.

V and J are TRBV4-2 and TRBJ1-2; TRBD1 matches at 8 bases. Germline V gene data show CDR1 as LGHNA and CDR2 as YNFKEQ. This CDR3 region has 14 residues. The trim removed 4 bases at V and 5 bases at J, leaving 6 bases unmatched. CDR3 region: CASSRQGLGYGYTF. The CDR3 coding sequence is TGTGCCAGCAGCCGACAGGGGCTGGGTTATGGCTACACCTTC.

This clone was observed a single time. The CDR3 loop reads CSVGLWSEGGEQYF. The CDR3 DNA follows: TGCAGCGTTGGGCTCTGGTCGGAGGGGGGCGAGCAGTACTTC. The chain carries TRBV29-1 and TRBJ2-7, with D perhaps TRBD1 or TRBD2 (6 bases each). The CDR3 is made up of 14 amino acids. Germline CDR1 reads SQVTM; CDR2 reads ANQGSEA. V was clipped by 4 bases and J by 6 bases, with 19 bases between them.

The chain links TRBV5-1 to TRBJ2-1; D is possibly TRBD1 or TRBD2 (6 bases each). CDR1 is SGHRS, CDR2 YFSETQ, per germline. The V and J ends lost 7 bases and 6 bases respectively, with 20 bases between them. This CDR3 has 15 amino acids. Written as DNA, the CDR3 is TGCGCCAGCGCCCTCGGAGGGGGTCGGGGCAATGAGCAGTTCTTC. It yields the protein CASALGGGRGNEQFF.